This TCR beta chain was retrieved from a study of monozygotic twins with inflammatory bowel disease. Study observations and caveats: Clonotype overlap with others was lower in IBD patients than in healthy twins, a difference that was greatest with disease activity.

Concerning this clonotype: Its antigen is not known.

This CDR3 has 14 amino acids. CDR1 and CDR2 (germline): SGHRS, YFSETQ. Per sample, reverse transcription was split into eight reactions. Incorporation of UMIs carrying a 6-nucleotide sample barcode was performed by template switching. For each CDR3 protein, TCRdb gives one entry from its re-call of the 5' RACE reads, without DNA. Its table lists some 440,000 distinct CDR3 sequences. The receptor was derived from a human donor with ulcerative colitis or Crohn's disease, or a healthy co-twin of an affected twin (not recorded which). Material for sequencing was blood. V usage is TRBV5-1 and J usage is TRBJ1-3; the D call of TRBD1 rests on TCRdb alone, since no DNA is present to check it. The CDR3 sequence: CASSPGTPGNTIYF.